The clone carrying this TCR beta chain was picked up many times. Its antigen is not known. These data belong to a study of neurological immune-mediated disorders. The overall study: In a group of roughly 34 multiple sclerosis patients, approximately 30 had the relapsing-remitting type and 3 had the secondary progressive type. Study-level points and caveats: No CDR3 amino acid sequences recurred among expanded clones across subjects, suggesting private repertoires in all groups.

V was clipped by 3 bases and J by 4 bases; unmatched bases: 7. The germline V gene encodes CDR1 SGHVS and CDR2 FNYEAQ. The CDR3 is made up of 15 amino acids. Synthesis of cDNA used 5'RACE (with 10-nucleotide random UMIs). TCRdb reprocessed the 5' RACE reads via MiXCR and lists one record per CDR3 protein. The sample holds 66,000 or so distinct CDR3 sequences; around 5.2% are singletons and the top ten take approximately 3%. The TCR comes from a young woman with multiple sclerosis. V and J are TRBV7-6 and TRBJ2-5; TRBD2 matches 8 bases. Sequenced: PBMCs. Written as DNA, the CDR3 is TGTGCCAGCAGCTTTCAAGCGGGGGCGCGAGAGACCCAGTACTTC. It encodes CASSFQAGARETQYF.